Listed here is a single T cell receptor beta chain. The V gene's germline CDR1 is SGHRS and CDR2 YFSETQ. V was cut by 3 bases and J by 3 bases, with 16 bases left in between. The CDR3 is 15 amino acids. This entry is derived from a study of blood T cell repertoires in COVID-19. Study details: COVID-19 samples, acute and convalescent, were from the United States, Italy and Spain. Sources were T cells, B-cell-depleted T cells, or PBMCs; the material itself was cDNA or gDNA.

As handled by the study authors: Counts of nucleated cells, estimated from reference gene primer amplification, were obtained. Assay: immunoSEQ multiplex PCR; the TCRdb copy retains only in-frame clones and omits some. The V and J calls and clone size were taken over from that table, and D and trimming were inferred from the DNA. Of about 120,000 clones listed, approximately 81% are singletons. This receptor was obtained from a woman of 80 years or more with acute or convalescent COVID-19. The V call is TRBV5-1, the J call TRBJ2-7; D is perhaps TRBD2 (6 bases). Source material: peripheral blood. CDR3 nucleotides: TGCGCCAGCAGCTCGCCGACTAGATCTGGCTACGAGCAGTACTTC. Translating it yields CASSSPTRSGYEQYF.